This T cell receptor (beta chain) was captured in a study of T-cell memory formation after mild COVID-19. Overall study: Clusters were largely donor specific.

TCRdb called the 5' RACE reads again in MiXCR, with one record for every CDR3 protein. Of 170,000 or so distinct CDR3 sequences in the sample, 30% to 35% were seen once. This clonotype was detected only a few times. Its specificity is not known. Findings and limits, study-wide: Contracting CD4+ clones sat mainly in CM and EM; CD8+ in EMRA. Unconfirmed was the SARS-CoV-2 specificity of second-wave clones that peaked on day 37.

The CDR3 runs to 14 residues. In germline, CDR1 is KGHSH, CDR2 LQKENI. The V gene end was trimmed by 6 bases and the J gene end by 6 bases; junction bases not matched to a gene: 6. The clonotype comes from an adult woman who had mild COVID-19 (a few samples of this study predate the infection). Cell type and time point are not known. Material for sequencing was PBMCs or a T cell subset sorted from them (not recorded which). V is TRBV18 and J is TRBJ2-3; 10 nucleotides align to TRBD1. CDR3: CASSGQGLKDTQYF. The CDR3 DNA reads TGTGCCAGCTCGGGACAGGGGCTTAAGGATACGCAGTATTTT. The entire variable domain, with the rest obtained from reference TRBV18 and TRBJ2-3, is as follows: NAGVMQNPRHLVRRRGQEARLRCSPMKGHSHVYWYRQLPEEGLKFMVYLQKENIIDESGMPKERFSAEFPKEGPSILRIQQVVRGDSAAYFCASSGQGLKDTQYFGPGTRLTVL.